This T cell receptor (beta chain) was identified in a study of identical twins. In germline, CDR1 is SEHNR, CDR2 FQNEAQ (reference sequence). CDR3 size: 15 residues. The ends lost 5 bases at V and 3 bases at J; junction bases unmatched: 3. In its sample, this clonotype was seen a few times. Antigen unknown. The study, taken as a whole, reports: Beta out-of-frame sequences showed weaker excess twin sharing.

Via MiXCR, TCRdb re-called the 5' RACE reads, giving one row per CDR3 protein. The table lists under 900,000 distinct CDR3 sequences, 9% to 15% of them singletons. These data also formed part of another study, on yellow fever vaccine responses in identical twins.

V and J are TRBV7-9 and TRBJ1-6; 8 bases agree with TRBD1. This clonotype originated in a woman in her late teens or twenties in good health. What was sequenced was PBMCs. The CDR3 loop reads CASSRTGGYNSPLHF. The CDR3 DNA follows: TGTGCCAGCAGCCGAACAGGGGGCTATAATTCACCCCTCCACTTT.